This is a list of T cell receptor beta chains from one sample in a study of OX40 agonist ivuxolimab in advanced cancers. Profiled with immunoSEQ multiplex PCR; TCRdb holds only in-frame clones, not every one. The table includes about 67,000 clones, roughly 84% detected once. This material consisted of CD4+ or CD8+ T cells sorted from blood, taken in a trial of the OX40 agonist ivuxolimab. Every receptor here comes from an adult with an advanced solid tumor such as melanoma, head and neck, liver or kidney cancer. Both conserved end residues are part of each CDR3. Each record gives: clone size, J gene, V gene, D gene, CDR3 protein, CDR3 DNA. D genes are given only for firm matches. Clone size is shown for a subset of rows, as once, few, many or a class of expanded clone.

-,TRBJ2-7,TRBV11-2,-,CASSPSVQNYEQYF,TGTGCCAGCAGCCCATCGGTCCAGAACTACGAGCAGTACTTC
-,TRBJ2-7,TRBV30,-,CAWSVARTNNNPEQYF,TGTGCCTGGAGTGTAGCCCGGACTAATAATAACCCCGAGCAGTACTTC
-,TRBJ2-7,TRBV7-3,TRBD2,CASSPGLAGGNEQYF,TGTGCCAGCAGCCCGGGACTAGCGGGAGGAAACGAGCAGTACTTC
-,TRBJ1-1,TRBV25-1,-,CASSRQTNTEAFF,TGTGCCAGCAGTAGACAGACTAACACTGAAGCTTTCTTT
once,TRBJ2-7,TRBV27,-,CASSSYGQNNEQYF,TGTGCCAGCAGTTCATATGGACAGAACAACGAGCAGTACTTC
-,TRBJ1-6,TRBV18,-,CASSPRTAYNSPLHF,TGTGCCAGCTCACCAAGGACGGCCTATAATTCACCCCTCCACTTT
-,TRBJ2-3,TRBV28,-,CASSPAGPSGTDTQYF,TGTGCCAGCAGCCCGGCTGGTCCTTCCGGCACAGATACGCAGTATTTT
-,TRBJ1-1,TRBV6-5,TRBD1,CASSLRSGGYTEAFF,TGTGCCAGCTCCCTACGATCAGGGGGCTACACTGAAGCTTTCTTT
-,TRBJ2-3,TRBV6-1,-,CASSEAGPEAQYF,TGTGCCAGCAGTGAAGCAGGGCCGGAGGCGCAGTATTTT
-,TRBJ2-7,TRBV7-9,-,CASSLGGTYEQYF,TGTGCCAGCAGCTTAGGAGGGACCTACGAGCAGTACTTC
many,TRBJ2-1,TRBV29-1,-,CSVVKTYEQFF,TGCAGCGTCGTAAAAACCTATGAGCAGTTCTTC
once,TRBJ2-6,TRBV18,-,CASSRQVLSGANVLTF,TGTGCCAGCTCACGACAGGTCCTCTCTGGGGCCAACGTCCTGACTTTC
-,TRBJ1-1,TRBV7-3,-,CASSSLQDTEAFF,TGTGCCAGCAGCTCCCTCCAGGACACTGAAGCTTTCTTT
-,TRBJ2-7,TRBV4-3,-,CASSQIGAADEQYF,TGCGCCAGCAGCCAGATAGGAGCCGCGGACGAGCAGTACTTC
-,TRBJ2-3,TRBV19,TRBD2,CASSSGRSTDTQYF,TGTGCCAGTAGTAGCGGGAGGTCCACAGATACGCAGTATTTT
-,TRBJ2-1,TRBV19,-,CASSTLLGSYNEQFF,TGTGCCAGTAGTACTCTCCTGGGGTCCTACAATGAGCAGTTCTTC
few,TRBJ2-7,TRBV2,-,CASSDVGSYEQYF,TGTGCCAGCAGTGACGTGGGCTCCTACGAGCAGTACTTC
-,TRBJ2-7,TRBV19,TRBD1,CASSIGRGTGAYEQYF,TGTGCCAGTAGTATAGGTAGGGGGACAGGCGCCTACGAGCAGTACTTC